These T cell receptor beta chains were read from a single sample in a study of T cell repertoires in cytomegalovirus infection. Antigens of these TCRs are unknown. TCRdb re-called the reads through MiXCR, storing one row per CDR3 protein. The profile shows hundreds of thousands of distinct CDR3 sequences, about 33% of them singletons. Here the sequenced sample was cultured CD8+ T cells from PBMCs, taken from culture after CMV antigen stimulation. These receptors were obtained from a human donor in good health (CMV status not recorded). Some clones in this sample may be carry-over from other donors' samples. Each CDR3 is given with its conserved first and last residue. The D gene is left open where the match is weak. Clone sizes are given selectively: once, few, many, or a class where the clone is expanded.

TRBJ2-3 . . TRBV7-4 TGTGCCAGCAGCTTAGCCGAATACACAGATACGCAGTATTTT CASSLAEYTDTQYF
TRBJ1-2 TRBD1 . TRBV19 TGTGCCAGTATAGGGACAGGGGTTAACTATGGCTACACCTTC CASIGTGVNYGYTF
TRBJ1-2 TRBD1 . TRBV4-1 TGCGCCAGCAGCCAAGATTGGTGGACAGGCTTAAACTATGGCTACACCTTC CASSQDWWTGLNYGYTF
TRBJ2-1 TRBD1 many TRBV4-1 TGCGCCAGCAGCCCTCCCGGGACAGGGAAAGAGCAGTTCTTC CASSPPGTGKEQFF
TRBJ1-1 . few TRBV27 TGTGCCAGCAGTTACGCCCGAGTGGCTTTCTTT CASSYARVAFF
TRBJ2-2 TRBD1 few TRBV5-6 TGTGCCAGCAGAGAAGAGGGGGCTGGCGGGGAGCTGTTTTTT CASREEGAGGELFF
TRBJ1-2 . . TRBV12-3/TRBV12-4 TGTGCCAGCACCCTAACCCCGGGGGTTGGCTACACCTTC CASTLTPGVGYTF
TRBJ1-2 . . TRBV7-3 TGTGCCAGCAGCCCACCCGAGACAGGCGGAGGCTACACCTTC CASSPPETGGGYTF
TRBJ2-3 . few TRBV12-3/TRBV12-4 TGTGCCAGCAGTTCCCCCCAGGAGTGGCTTAGCACAGATACGCAGTATTTT CASSSPQEWLSTDTQYF
TRBJ1-3 . . TRBV7-9 TGTGCCAGCAGCTTAGCGCCCGGGGACACCATATATTTT CASSLAPGDTIYF
TRBJ2-7 TRBD2 . TRBV7-9 TGTGCCAGCAGGCGGGGGGGGCAAGGGACTTACGAGCAGTACTTC CASRRGGQGTYEQYF
TRBJ1-1 TRBD1 . TRBV4-1 TGCGCCAGCAGCCTCACAGGGGGCGACCCTGAAGCTTTCTTT CASSLTGGDPEAFF
TRBJ2-3 . . TRBV7-9 TGTGTCTTGGAGCAAACGGGGGGCTACGTTAGCACAGATACGCAGTATTTT CVLEQTGGYVSTDTQYF
TRBJ1-1 . few TRBV4-2 TGTGCCAGCAGCCAGACGTGGAACACTGAAGCTTTCTTT CASSQTWNTEAFF
TRBJ2-1 TRBD2 many TRBV7-8 TGTGCCAGCAGCCTAGCGGGGACAGACTACAATGAGCAGTTCTTC CASSLAGTDYNEQFF
TRBJ2-3 . . TRBV14 TGTGCCAGCAGCCTTGAAGTGGGGGGTTGGGCAGATACGCAGTATTTT CASSLEVGGWADTQYF
TRBJ1-5 . . TRBV7-8 TGTGCCAGCAGCTTAGGGGGGTACGGGGGCCGGGGCAATCAGCCCCAGCATTTT CASSLGGYGGRGNQPQHF
TRBJ2-3 TRBD2 few TRBV10-3 TGTGCCATCAGTGGAATGGGACTAGCGGGGCCAGATACGCAGTATTTT CAISGMGLAGPDTQYF
TRBJ2-1 . . TRBV4-3 TGCGCCAGCAGCCAAGATGGGCAGGGGAATTACAATGAGCAGTTCTTC CASSQDGQGNYNEQFF
TRBJ2-1 . . TRBV27 TGTGCCAGCTTCCACCGCGATGAGCAGTTCTTC CASFHRDEQFF
TRBJ1-6 . few TRBV27 TGTGCCAGCAGGGGTGGCACCCTCCACTTT CASRGGTLHF
TRBJ1-1 . . TRBV4-1 TGCGCCAGCAGCCAAAATGGGCGGGAAGCTTTCTTT CASSQNGREAFF
TRBJ2-1 . . TRBV28 TGTGCCAGCAGGAGGGCAGGGTACAATGAGCAGTTCTTC CASRRAGYNEQFF
TRBJ2-7 . . TRBV12-3/TRBV12-4 TGTGCCAGCACGCCCGGGGTAGACTACGAGCAGTACTTC CASTPGVDYEQYF
TRBJ1-1 . many TRBV27 TGTGCCAGCAGTTCCGGGCGTGAAGCTTTCTTT CASSSGREAFF
TRBJ2-7 TRBD1 . TRBV15 TGTGCCACCAGCAATCCGGCTGACAGGGGTACCTACGAGCAGTACTTC CATSNPADRGTYEQYF
TRBJ2-5 TRBD2 once TRBV9 TGTGCCAGCAGGGGCAGCGGGGAACGAGAGACCCAGTACTTC CASRGSGERETQYF
TRBJ2-3 TRBD1 . TRBV7-9 TGTGCCAGCAGCAGCGTCGGGCAGGGGGCTCAAGATACGCAGTATTTT CASSSVGQGAQDTQYF
TRBJ1-2 . . TRBV9 TGTGCCAGCAGCGGAGGGCAGGTTCGAGCTAACTATGGCTACACCTTC CASSGGQVRANYGYTF
TRBJ1-1 . . TRBV7-2 TGTGCCAGCAGCTCCCGGGAACCGAACACTGAAGCTTTCTTT CASSSREPNTEAFF
TRBJ2-5 TRBD1 . TRBV25-1 TGTGCCAGCAGTGGCGGGACAGGGAAAAGGGAGACCCAGTACTTC CASSGGTGKRETQYF
TRBJ2-5 TRBD1 . TRBV15 TGTGCCACCAGCAGAGATCTAGCCCTCGGCCGGGACAGAGAGACCCAGTACTTC CATSRDLALGRDRETQYF
TRBJ1-6 TRBD1 many TRBV11-1 TGTGCCAGCAGCTCTCGCTCGGGACAGGGACCTAAGGCCCTCCACTTT CASSSRSGQGPKALHF
TRBJ1-2 . . TRBV9 TGTGCCAGCAGCGTAGCACATCTGAATGGCTACACCTTC CASSVAHLNGYTF
TRBJ2-1 . . TRBV3-1 TGTGCCAGCAGCCAAGATAACGGGAATCCCTACAATGAGCAGTTCTTC CASSQDNGNPYNEQFF
TRBJ1-1 . . TRBV27 TGTGCCAGCAGCCTGTTTACCCCCTTGAGCACTGAAGCTTTCTTT CASSLFTPLSTEAFF
TRBJ2-1 . . TRBV29-1 TGCAGCGTTGAAGTAGGCGAAAATGAGCAGTTCTTC CSVEVGENEQFF
TRBJ1-2 . . TRBV5-4 TGTGCCAGCAGCTCCCTCGGCAGGCGGAATAACTATGGCTACACCTTC CASSSLGRRNNYGYTF
TRBJ1-1 . . TRBV6-2/TRBV6-3 TGTGCCACCGAGCAGAACACTGAAGCTTTCTTT CATEQNTEAFF
TRBJ1-2 . . TRBV27 TGTGCCAGCAGGTCGACGGTTAACTATGGCTACACCTTC CASRSTVNYGYTF